A single sample is the source of the 23 T cell receptor beta chains below, sequenced in a study of OX40 agonist ivuxolimab in advanced cancers. To prepare the library, the immunoSEQ multiplex PCR assay was applied. TCRdb obtained this table from immuneACCESS and retained in-frame rearrangements with V and J assigned. These tables miss some clones; where compared with another copy, unresolved V genes account for less than half of the shortfall, and the remainder is unexplained. The sample table records 65,000 to 95,000 clones; about 86% of these occur just once. The ten largest clonotypes hold under 0.8% of the sample. The source was CD4+ or CD8+ T cells sorted from blood, collected in a trial of the OX40 agonist ivuxolimab. Receptor source: an adult with an advanced solid tumor such as melanoma, head and neck, liver or kidney cancer.

In its sample, this clone was seen once. The chain recombines TRBV5-1 with TRBJ2-2; 7 nucleotides line up with TRBD1. CDR1 is SGHRS, CDR2 YFSETQ, per germline. V dropped 0 bases and J dropped 6; count of bases not matched to a gene: 2. CDR3 length: 14 residues. The CDR3 protein is CASSLEQGAGELFF. The CDR3 DNA reads as TGCGCCAGCAGCTTGGAGCAGGGGGCCGGGGAGCTGTTTTTT.

The chain uses TRBV2 and TRBJ1-1; maybe TRBD1 (5 bases). This CDR3 is 13 amino acids long. The germline V and J ends were trimmed by 4 bases and 1 base, with 7 bases remaining between them. CDR1 SNHLY and CDR2 FYNNEI come from the germline V gene. The CDR3 region is CASSARENTEAFF. CDR3 nucleotides: TGTGCCAGCAGTGCCAGGGAGAACACTGAAGCTTTCTTT.

This clone was seen once. V is TRBV27 and J is TRBJ2-5, with D perhaps matching TRBD1 (5 bases). The CDR3 is made up of 16 amino acids. Germline V lookup: CDR1 MNHEY, CDR2 SMNVEV (reference sequence). Trimming pared 0 bases from V and 7 bases from J, leaving 18 bases between. The CDR3 spells CASSLSGQGGPVTQYF. CDR3 DNA sequence: TGTGCCAGCAGTTTATCGGGGCAGGGTGGGCCCGTGACCCAGTACTTC.

This chain uses TRBV4-2 with TRBJ2-2; 7 bases map to TRBD2. V shed 1 base, J shed 4 bases, and the junction held 6 bases outside the gene matches. Germline V gene lookup returns CDR1 LGHNA and CDR2 YNFKEQ. There are 16 residues in the CDR3. CDR3 sequence: CASSQVGGRSTGELFF. In nucleotides, the CDR3 is TGTGCCAGCAGCCAAGTAGGCGGGAGAAGCACCGGGGAGCTGTTTTTT.

This clone has more than one count but fewer than ten. The chain has TRBV11-3 and TRBJ1-4; D ambiguous. The CDR3 is 16 residues long. Between the trimmed V and J ends, which lost 4 bases and 5 bases, there was a span of 17 bases. Germline V gives CDR1 SGHNT, CDR2 YENEEA. The CDR3 DNA sequence: TGTGCCAGCAGCTCCATGGGATCATCCAACAATGAAAAACTGTTTTTT. It encodes CASSSMGSSNNEKLFF.

V and J are TRBV5-1 and TRBJ2-2; the D gene is possibly TRBD1 (6 bases). In germline, CDR1 is SGHRS, CDR2 YFSETQ. This CDR3 spans 14 amino acids. Between the trimmed V and J ends, which lost 7 bases and 2 bases, there was a span of 12 bases. The CDR3 sequence: CASHTGINTGELFF. The CDR3 DNA follows: TGCGCCAGCCATACAGGGATTAACACCGGGGAGCTGTTTTTT.

This sequence joins TRBV7-2 and TRBJ1-1; D remains unclear. This CDR3 has 15 residues. The V and J ends lost 4 bases and 6 bases respectively, with 18 bases between them. CDR1 and CDR2 (germline): SGHTA, FQGNSA. The CDR3 coding sequence is TGTGCCAGCAGCTCCAGTCAAGGACTGTTTCCTGAAGCTTTCTTT. This codes for CASSSSQGLFPEAFF.

This clone was seen once. The rearrangement joins TRBV4-1 to TRBJ2-1; D is undetermined. This CDR3 comprises 14 residues. Between the trimmed V and J ends, which lost 1 base and 8 bases, there was a span of 12 bases. Germline CDR1 MGHRA, CDR2 YSYEKL. The CDR3 DNA sequence: TGCGCCAGCAGCCAAGGCATGATGAGTGATGAGCAGTTCTTC. This sequence encodes CASSQGMMSDEQFF.

This clone was seen only once. This chain uses TRBV21-1 with TRBJ1-3. TRBV21-1 is tagged as a pseudogene. CDR3 length equals 16 residues. The CDR3 region is CASSKRESSSGNTIYF. The CDR3 nucleotides are TGTGCCAGCAGCAAACGAGAGTCGAGCTCTGGAAACACCATATATTTT.

The chain carries TRBV6-5 and TRBJ1-4; D unclear. The germline CDR1 and CDR2 sequences are MNHEY and SVGAGI. V was cut by 2 bases and J by 8 bases, with 9 bases left in between. This CDR3 has 13 amino acids. Here the CDR3 reads CASSYRVGEKLFF. As DNA, the CDR3 is TGTGCCAGCAGTTACAGGGTAGGGGAAAAACTGTTTTTT.

The J gene is TRBJ1-2, the V gene TRBV6-4, with 9 bases lining up with TRBD1. The trim removed 3 bases at V and 2 bases at J, leaving 4 bases unmatched. Germline V gene data show CDR1 as MRHNA and CDR2 as SNTAGT. CDR3 size: 15 residues. The CDR3 nucleotides are TGTGCCAGCAGTGAAGGGGGGACAGGGAACTATGGCTACACCTTC. Its protein product is CASSEGGTGNYGYTF.

This clone appeared a few times. This chain connects TRBV6-1 to TRBJ1-5; D ambiguous. Trimming took off 5 bases at V and 4 bases at J, with 15 bases between the two ends. This CDR3 is 15 amino acids long. Germline CDR1 is MNHNS and CDR2 is SASEGT. CDR3 bases: TGTGCCAGCAGTCCTTCACGAGGCGGGAATCAGCCCCAGCATTTT. This sequence encodes CASSPSRGGNQPQHF.

The genes are TRBV2 and TRBJ2-2; D is uncertain. This CDR3 is 11 amino acids long. CDR1 and CDR2 from the germline V gene are SNHLY and FYNNEI. V gave up 3 bases and J gave up 6 bases, with 2 bases separating them. The CDR3 loop reads CASSDPGELFF. The CDR3 DNA reads as TGTGCCAGCAGTGATCCCGGGGAGCTGTTTTTT. The full variable domain, in which reference TRBV2 and TRBJ2-2 provide the parts outside the CDR3, is EPEVTQTPSHQVTQMGQEVILRCVPISNHLYFYWYRQILGQKVEFLVSFYNNEISEKSEIFDDQFSVERPDGSNFTLKIRSTKLEDSAMYFCASSDPGELFFGEGSRLTVL.

For this clone: Within the sample, other DNA sequences also encode this same CDR3. The V gene is TRBV19, the J gene TRBJ1-1; possible D gene TRBD1, 6 bases. Germline values: CDR1 LNHDA, CDR2 SQIVND (reference sequence). The CDR3 covers 14 residues. V dropped 6 bases and J dropped 1 base, with 12 bases sitting between them. The DNA for the CDR3 is TGTGCCAGTAGCCCAACAGGGCCGAACACTGAAGCTTTCTTT. Translating gives CASSPTGPNTEAFF.

The chain joins TRBV28 to TRBJ2-3, with D perhaps matching TRBD1 or TRBD2 (5 bases each). With 8 bases removed from V and 2 bases from J, the gap between germline ends came to 20 bases. Germline CDR1 MDHEN, CDR2 SYDVKM. CDR3 length: 16 residues. DNA of the CDR3: TGTGCCAGCGGCCGTCCAGGGAGTTCAGACACAGATACGCAGTATTTT. This sequence encodes CASGRPGSSDTDTQYF.

This sequence joins TRBV7-3 and TRBJ2-7; no reliable D call. Germline loops: CDR1 SGHTA, CDR2 FQGTGA. This CDR3 is 14 amino acids long. Trimming took 5 bases from V and 5 from J, leaving 16 bases between them. For the CDR3, the DNA is TGTGCCAGCAGCCCCTGGACCTTGGACCACGAGCAGTACTTC. Its protein is CASSPWTLDHEQYF.

V is TRBV2 and J is TRBJ2-1; D possibly corresponds to TRBD1 (6 bases). Trimming pared 4 bases from V and 0 bases from J, leaving 10 bases between. This CDR3 has 15 residues. The germline V gene encodes CDR1 SNHLY and CDR2 FYNNEI. The DNA of the CDR3 is TGTGCCAGCAGTGCCGACAGGTACTCCTACAATGAGCAGTTCTTC. The encoded protein is CASSADRYSYNEQFF.

V is TRBV19 and J is TRBJ1-5, with TRBD1 matching over 10 bases. V was pared by 6 bases and J by 0 bases, with 11 bases of the junction left unmatched. CDR3 length equals 18 residues. Per germline, CDR1 LNHDA and CDR2 SQIVND (reference sequence). CDR3 nucleotide sequence: TGTGCCAGTAGGATCAGACAGGGGGCGAAAAATAGCAATCAGCCCCAGCATTTT. Protein: CASRIRQGAKNSNQPQHF.

The chain has TRBV4-2 and TRBJ1-4; 10 bases match TRBD1. V shed 2 bases, J shed 8 bases, and the junction held 14 bases outside the gene matches. This CDR3 contains 18 residues. The germline gives CDR1 LGHNA, CDR2 YNFKEQ. CDR3 nucleotide sequence: TGTGCCAGCAGCCAACGGGACAGGGGATTGGGAGGGCAGGAAAAACTGTTTTTT. It encodes CASSQRDRGLGGQEKLFF.

The chain combines TRBV11-2 with TRBJ1-1; unclear D gene. Trimming left V 4 bases short and J 4 bases short, with 13 bases between. CDR3 length: 14 amino acids. Germline assignment: CDR1 SGHAT and CDR2 FQNNGV. CDR3 in amino acids: CASSSRLGGTEAFF. DNA for the CDR3: TGTGCCAGCAGCTCTCGATTGGGCGGCACTGAAGCTTTCTTT.

This chain connects TRBV28 to TRBJ2-2; D is unclear. CDR1 MDHEN and CDR2 SYDVKM come from the germline V gene. V was cut by 2 bases and J by 1 base, with 8 bases left in between. The CDR3 runs 15 residues. CDR3 bases: TGTGCCAGCAGTTTAGACCTGGGGAACACCGGGGAGCTGTTTTTT. It codes for CASSLDLGNTGELFF.

Regarding this clone: Other DNA sequences within the sample encode an identical CDR3. The gene calls are TRBV11-3 and TRBJ1-1; D is possibly TRBD1 (5 bases). Germline V CDR1 and CDR2: SGHNT, YENEEA. This CDR3 has 16 amino acids. V shed 0 bases and J shed 1 base, with 12 bases lying between them. CDR3 loop: CASSLDSWQGNTEAFF. The CDR3 coding sequence is TGTGCCAGCAGCTTAGATAGCTGGCAGGGGAACACTGAAGCTTTCTTT.

The chain recombines TRBV10-3 with TRBJ1-2; TRBD1 agrees at 9 bases. Germline V gene lookup returns CDR1 ENHRY and CDR2 SYGVKD. The CDR3 is 14 residues long. After removal of 4 bases from V and 6 bases from J, the junction contained 6 bases not matched to a gene. The CDR3 loop is CAISAGQGKNGYTF. The CDR3 DNA reads as TGTGCCATCAGTGCCGGACAGGGGAAGAATGGCTACACCTTC.